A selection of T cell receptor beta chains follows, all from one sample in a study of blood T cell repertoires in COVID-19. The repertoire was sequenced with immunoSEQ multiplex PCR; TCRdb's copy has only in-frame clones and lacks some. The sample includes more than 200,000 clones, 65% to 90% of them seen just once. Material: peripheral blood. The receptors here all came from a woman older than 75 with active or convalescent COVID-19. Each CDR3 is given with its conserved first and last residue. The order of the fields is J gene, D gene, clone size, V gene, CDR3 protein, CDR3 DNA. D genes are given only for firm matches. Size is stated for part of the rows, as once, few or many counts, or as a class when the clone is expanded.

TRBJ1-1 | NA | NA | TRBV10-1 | CASSERGTNTEAFF | TGCGCCAGCAGTGAGCGGGGGACGAACACTGAAGCTTTCTTT
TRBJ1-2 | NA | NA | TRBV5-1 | CASSLTKGENYGYTF | TGCGCCAGCAGCTTGACTAAGGGGGAGAACTATGGCTACACCTTC
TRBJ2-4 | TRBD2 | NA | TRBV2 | CASSGGGRVNIQYF | TGTGCCAGCAGTGGCGGGGGAAGGGTAAACATTCAGTACTTC
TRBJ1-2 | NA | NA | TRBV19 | CATSFIRNYGYTF | TGTGCCACCTCCTTTATCCGTAACTATGGCTACACCTTC
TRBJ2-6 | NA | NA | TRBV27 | CASTSGVAGANVLTF | TGTGCCAGCACCTCCGGGGTGGCTGGGGCCAACGTCCTGACTTTC
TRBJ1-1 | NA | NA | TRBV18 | CASSPTGGLNTEAFF | TGTGCCAGCTCACCAACGGGGGGACTGAACACTGAAGCTTTCTTT
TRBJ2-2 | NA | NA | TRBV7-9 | CASSLGVLTGELFF | TGTGCCAGCAGCTTGGGAGTCCTGACCGGGGAGCTGTTTTTT
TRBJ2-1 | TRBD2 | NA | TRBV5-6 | CASSLAGGRSDEQFF | TGTGCCAGCAGCTTGGCCGGGGGGAGGTCCGATGAGCAGTTCTTC
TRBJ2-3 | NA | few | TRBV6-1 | CASIDLGGVSTDTQYF | TGTGCCAGCATTGATTTAGGGGGGGTTAGCACAGATACGCAGTATTTT
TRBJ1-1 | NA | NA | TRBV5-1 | CASSFRGNTEAFF | TGCGCCAGCAGCTTTCGGGGGAACACTGAAGCTTTCTTT
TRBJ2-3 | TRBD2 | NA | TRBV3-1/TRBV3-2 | CASSTRLADFTDTQYF | TGTGCCAGCAGCACCCGACTAGCGGATTTCACAGATACGCAGTATTTT
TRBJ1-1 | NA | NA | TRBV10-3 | CAISDTYRVNTEAFF | TGTGCCATCTCAGACACGTACAGGGTGAACACTGAAGCTTTCTTT
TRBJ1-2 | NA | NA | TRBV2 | CASRRERGYGYTF | TGTGCCAGCAGGAGGGAACGAGGTTATGGCTACACCTTC
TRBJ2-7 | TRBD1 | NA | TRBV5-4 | CASSFDRGQSEQYF | TGTGCCAGCAGCTTTGACAGGGGGCAGAGCGAGCAGTACTTC
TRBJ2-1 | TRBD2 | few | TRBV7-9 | CASSPLAGASNEQFF | TGTGCCAGCAGCCCTCTAGCGGGAGCCTCCAATGAGCAGTTCTTC